This TCR beta chain was identified during a study of CD8 T cells in Susac syndrome. Recently defined diagnostic criteria classed the Susac syndrome patients as definite or probable. The TEMRA cells underwent FACS enrichment, while the CD8+ and CD4+ T cells underwent negative isolation. When the RNA was reverse transcribed, random hexamers were used with an input of 0.5 to 1 ug. Amplification of the TCR beta CDR3 was carried out by immunoSEQ multiplex PCR, which spanned a total of 54 Vbeta and 13 Jbeta segments. In TCRdb, the immunoSEQ multiplex PCR reads were re-called with MiXCR into one record per CDR3 protein. The table lists under 150,000 distinct CDR3 sequences, around 95% of them singletons. The origin of this receptor is a human donor with Susac syndrome. Sequenced: CD4+ T cells from PBMCs.

The CDR3 protein is CASSLRGNQPQHF. The CDR3 DNA sequence: TGTGCCAGCAGCCTACGGGGTAATCAGCCCCAGCATTTT. The chain recombines TRBV3-1 with TRBJ1-5; D ambiguous. CDR1 and CDR2 from the germline V gene are LGHDT and YNNKEL (reference sequence). CDR3 length: 13 residues. Trimming pared 4 bases from V and 4 bases from J, leaving 8 bases between.